This T cell receptor beta chain was profiled in a study of blood T cells in healthy people across ages. This clonotype appeared a few times. Its target is unknown. Study-wide results and caveats: Researchers said unsorted PBMCs prevented a conclusive naive versus antigen-experienced comparison.

V lost 1 base and J 1 base, leaving 8 bases between the germline ends. CDR1 and CDR2 from the germline V gene are SEHNR and FQNEAQ (reference sequence). The CDR3 is 14 amino acids. Primers used in a second PCR of roughly 7 to 11 cycles were a sample-barcoded 5' primer and a J-beta primer mix. TCRdb re-called the 5' RACE reads through MiXCR, storing one row per CDR3 protein. The sample has about 1.7 million distinct CDR3 sequences; 25% to 30% are singletons. This clonotype was sampled from a woman aged 25 to 39 in good health. V gene TRBV7-9 combines with J gene TRBJ2-7, with D uncertain. Sequencing was carried out using blood. CDR3 DNA: TGTGCCAGCAGCTTAGATGCAGCATCCTACGAGCAGTACTTC. Encoded protein: CASSLDAASYEQYF.